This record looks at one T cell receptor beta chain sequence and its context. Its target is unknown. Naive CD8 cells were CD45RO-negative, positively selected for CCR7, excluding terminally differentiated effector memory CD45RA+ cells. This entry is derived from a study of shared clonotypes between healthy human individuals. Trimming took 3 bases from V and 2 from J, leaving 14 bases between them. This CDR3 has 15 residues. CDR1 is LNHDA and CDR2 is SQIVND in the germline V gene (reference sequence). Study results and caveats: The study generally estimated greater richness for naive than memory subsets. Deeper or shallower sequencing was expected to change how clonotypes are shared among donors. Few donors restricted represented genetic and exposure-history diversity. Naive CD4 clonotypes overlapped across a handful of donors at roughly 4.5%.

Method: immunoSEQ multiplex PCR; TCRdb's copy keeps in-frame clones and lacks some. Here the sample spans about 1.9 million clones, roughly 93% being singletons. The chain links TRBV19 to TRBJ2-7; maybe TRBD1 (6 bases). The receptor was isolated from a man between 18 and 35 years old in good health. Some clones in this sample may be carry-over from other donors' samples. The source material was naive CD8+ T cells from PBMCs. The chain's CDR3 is CASSMGHRTTYEQYF. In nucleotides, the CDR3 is TGTGCCAGTAGTATGGGACACCGTACGACCTACGAGCAGTACTTC.